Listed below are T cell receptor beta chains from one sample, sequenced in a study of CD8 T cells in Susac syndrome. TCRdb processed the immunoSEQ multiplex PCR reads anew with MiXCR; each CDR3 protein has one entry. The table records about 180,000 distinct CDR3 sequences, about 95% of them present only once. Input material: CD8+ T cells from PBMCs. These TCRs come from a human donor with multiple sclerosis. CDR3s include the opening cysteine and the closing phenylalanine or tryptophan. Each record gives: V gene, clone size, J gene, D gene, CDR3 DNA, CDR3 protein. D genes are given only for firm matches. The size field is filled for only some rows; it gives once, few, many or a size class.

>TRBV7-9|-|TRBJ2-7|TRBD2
TGTGCCAGCAGCCCCCGGACTAGCAGCTCCTACGAGCAGTACTTC
CASSPRTSSSYEQYF
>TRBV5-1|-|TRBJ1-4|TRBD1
TGCGCCAGCAGCTTGGGGGGATCGACAGGGAATAATGAAAAACTGTTTTTT
CASSLGGSTGNNEKLFF
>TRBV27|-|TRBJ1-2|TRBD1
TGTGCCAGCACCCCATTGGGACAGGGGTTAGATTATGGCTACACCTTC
CASTPLGQGLDYGYTF
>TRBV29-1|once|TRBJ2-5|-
TGCAGCGTTGATAGTGAGACCCAGTACTTC
CSVDSETQYF
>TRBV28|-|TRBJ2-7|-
TGTGCCAGCAGTTTGGACGGGAGAGACTACGAGCAGTACTTC
CASSLDGRDYEQYF
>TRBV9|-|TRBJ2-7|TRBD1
TGTGCCAGCAGCGTAGAGGGACAGGGGGCTTACGAGCAGTACTTC
CASSVEGQGAYEQYF
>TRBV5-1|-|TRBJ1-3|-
TGCGCCAGCAGCTTAACAGGGAGTGGATATTTT
CASSLTGSGYF
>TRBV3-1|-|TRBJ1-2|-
TGTGCCAGCAGCCCCCTGTACCCCGCGGCGCCCGGCCATGGCTACACCTTC
CASSPLYPAAPGHGYTF
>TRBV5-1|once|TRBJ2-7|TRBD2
TGCGCCAGCAGCTTGTTAGCGGGAGTGAATCCGTACGAGCAGTACTTC
CASSLLAGVNPYEQYF
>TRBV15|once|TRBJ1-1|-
TGTGCCACCAGCACTATCAGGGGTGGGAACACTGAAGCTTTCTTT
CATSTIRGGNTEAFF
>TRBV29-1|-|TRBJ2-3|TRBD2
TGCAGCGTGCCCCTAGCGGGAGGGCCAGATACGCAGTATTTT
CSVPLAGGPDTQYF
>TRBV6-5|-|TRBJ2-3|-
TGTGCCAGCAGAGTACAGGGTGGGGGCGATACGCAGTATTTT
CASRVQGGGDTQYF
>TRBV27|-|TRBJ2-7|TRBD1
TGTGCCAGCAGCCCTGGACAGGGGGCCTCCTACGAGCAGTACTTC
CASSPGQGASYEQYF
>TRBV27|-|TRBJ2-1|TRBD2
TGTGCCAGCAGTTATCTGACTAGCGGGGGGCACAATGAGCAGTTCTTC
CASSYLTSGGHNEQFF
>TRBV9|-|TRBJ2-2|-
TGTGCCAGCAGCGTAGGCCGCTGGGGGCGGGCCGGGGAGCTGTTTTTT
CASSVGRWGRAGELFF
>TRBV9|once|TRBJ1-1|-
TGTGCCAGCAGCGTAGAGGGGTCAGCGAACACTGAAGCTTTCTTT
CASSVEGSANTEAFF
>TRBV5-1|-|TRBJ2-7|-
TGCGCCAGCAGCTTGGGGCCCCGTAAGGTGGCGGTCGAGCAGTACTTC
CASSLGPRKVAVEQYF
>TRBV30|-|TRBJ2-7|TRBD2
TGTGCCTGGAGTGAGGGTAGCGGGAGGTTCGACGAGCAGTACTTC
CAWSEGSGRFDEQYF
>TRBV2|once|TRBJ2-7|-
TGTGCCAGCAGGGGGGTCAACTACGAGCAGTACTTC
CASRGVNYEQYF
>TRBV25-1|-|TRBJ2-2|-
TGTGCCAGCAGTGAAATCTCCCGGACAGAACCGAACACCGGGGAGCTGTTTTTT
CASSEISRTEPNTGELFF
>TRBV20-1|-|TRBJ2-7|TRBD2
TGCAGTGCCCTAGGCGGCGGGAGGACGCTCTCCTACGAGCAGTACTTC
CSALGGGRTLSYEQYF
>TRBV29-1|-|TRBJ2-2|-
TGCAGCGTTACGGGTGGAACAGGGTTTAAGACCGGGGAGCTGTTTTTT
CSVTGGTGFKTGELFF
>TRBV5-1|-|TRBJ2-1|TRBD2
TGCGCCAGCAGCTTGCCCACTAGCGGGAGGGGTAATGAGCAGTTCTTC
CASSLPTSGRGNEQFF
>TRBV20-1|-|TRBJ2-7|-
TGCAGTGCTAGATACCGCGGGGGCACCTACGAGCAGTACTTC
CSARYRGGTYEQYF
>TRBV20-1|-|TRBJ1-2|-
TGCAGTGCTAGAACAAAAGGCTACACCTTC
CSARTKGYTF
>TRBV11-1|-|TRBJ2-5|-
TGTGCCAGCAGCTTACTTCCATGGGAGACCCAGTACTTC
CASSLLPWETQYF
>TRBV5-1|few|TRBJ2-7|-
TGCGCCAGCAGCTTGGTCAGGGGACGCGAGCAGTACTTC
CASSLVRGREQYF
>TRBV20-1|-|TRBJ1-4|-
TGCAGTCCACGCGAGGAGGGGACTAATGAAAAACTGTTTTTT
CSPREEGTNEKLFF
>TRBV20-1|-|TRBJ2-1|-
TGCAGTGCTCGACATTGGCGGGGAAACAATGAGCAGTTCTTC
CSARHWRGNNEQFF
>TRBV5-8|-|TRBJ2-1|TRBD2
TGTGCCAGCAGCCCCTCTAGCGGGGGGTATGAGCAGTTCTTC
CASSPSSGGYEQFF
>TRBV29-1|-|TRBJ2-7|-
TGCAGCGTTGGAGAGATTAATGGTCTTTACGAGCAGTACTTC
CSVGEINGLYEQYF
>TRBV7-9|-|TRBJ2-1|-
TGTGCCATTCGGGCGTATTACAATGAGCAGTTCTTC
CAIRAYYNEQFF
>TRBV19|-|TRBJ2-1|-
TGTGCCAGTAGTAAAAGGGTGGGGTCCTACAATGAGCAGTTCTTC
CASSKRVGSYNEQFF
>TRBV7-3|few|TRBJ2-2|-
TGTGCCAGCAGCCCTCGTGCGGGGGAGCTGTTTTTT
CASSPRAGELFF
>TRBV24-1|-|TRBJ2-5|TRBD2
TGTGCCACCAGTGATTCGTCCGGGACTAGCGGGACCACAGAGACCCAGTACTTC
CATSDSSGTSGTTETQYF
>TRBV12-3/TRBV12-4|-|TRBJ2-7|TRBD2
TGTGCCAGCAGTTCACTAGCGGGGACGTACGAGCAGTACTTC
CASSSLAGTYEQYF
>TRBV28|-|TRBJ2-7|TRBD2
TGTGCCAGCAGTCCGCTCCGACTAGCGGGAGGGCTCTACGAGCAGTACTTC
CASSPLRLAGGLYEQYF
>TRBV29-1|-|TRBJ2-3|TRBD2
TGCAGCGCGGGACTAGCGGGACGGCCAGATACGCAGTATTTT
CSAGLAGRPDTQYF
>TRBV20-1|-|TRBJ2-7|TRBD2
TGCAGTGCTACCCAGGGCATGAGCGGGGTCTCCTACGAGCAGTACTTC
CSATQGMSGVSYEQYF
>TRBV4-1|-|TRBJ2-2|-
TGCGCCAGCAGCCAGGACTCGAACACCGGGGAGCTGTTTTTT
CASSQDSNTGELFF
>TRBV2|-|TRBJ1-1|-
TGTGCCAGCAGTGATGGGGGCCCGATCACTGAAGCTTTCTTT
CASSDGGPITEAFF
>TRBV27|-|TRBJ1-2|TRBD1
TGTGCCAGCAGTTTGGGCAGGGGGATCAATGGCTACACCTTC
CASSLGRGINGYTF
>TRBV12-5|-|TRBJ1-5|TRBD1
TGTGCTAGTGGTTCCTCCGGACAGGGGTACCAGCCCCAGCATTTT
CASGSSGQGYQPQHF
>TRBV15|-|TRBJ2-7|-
TGTGCCACCAGCAGAGAGGGCAGCCCATACGAGCAGTACTTC
CATSREGSPYEQYF
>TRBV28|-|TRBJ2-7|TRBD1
TGTGCCAGCAGTTTTCCCCCACCGGGACAGGGGAACTACTACGAGCAGTACTTC
CASSFPPPGQGNYYEQYF
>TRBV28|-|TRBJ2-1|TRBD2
TGTGCCAGCAGTCCTACTAGCGGGAGAAACAATGAGCAGTTCTTC
CASSPTSGRNNEQFF
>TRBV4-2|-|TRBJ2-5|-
TGTGCCAGCAGCCCCCGGGACTCAACCCAAGAGACCCAGTACTTC
CASSPRDSTQETQYF
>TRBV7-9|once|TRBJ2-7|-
TGTGCCAGCAGCTCCCCACAGAGAATCTACGAGCAGTACTTC
CASSSPQRIYEQYF
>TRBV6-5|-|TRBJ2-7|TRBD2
TGTGCCAGCAGTTACTCAACGGGGGGGGCTGGGTACGAGCAGTACTTC
CASSYSTGGAGYEQYF
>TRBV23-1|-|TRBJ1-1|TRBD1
TGCGCCAGCAGTCAAAAGGACAGGGGAAAGGTTGCCATGAACACTGAAGCTTTCTTT
CASSQKDRGKVAMNTEAFF
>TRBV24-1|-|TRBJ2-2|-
TGTGCCACCAGTGGGACGGCGACCGGGGAGCTGTTTTTT
CATSGTATGELFF
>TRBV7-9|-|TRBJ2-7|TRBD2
TGTGCCAGCAGCTTACTCCGGGACTATCGGAGCGAGCAGTACTTC
CASSLLRDYRSEQYF
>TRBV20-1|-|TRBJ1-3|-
TGCAGTGCCCCACCCAGGGATAGGCCTGGAAACACCATATATTTT
CSAPPRDRPGNTIYF
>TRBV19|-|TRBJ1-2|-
TGTGCCAGTAGTACGACAGAGGCTAACTATGGCTACACCTTC
CASSTTEANYGYTF
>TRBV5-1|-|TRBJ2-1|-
TGCGCCAGCAGCTTGGGTGCACTGGAGCAGTTCTTC
CASSLGALEQFF
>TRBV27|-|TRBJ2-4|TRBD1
TGTGCCAGCAGTTTCCAAACAGGGACAGGGGGTATCACCAAAAACATTCAGTACTTC
CASSFQTGTGGITKNIQYF
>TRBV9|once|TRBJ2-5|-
TGTGCCAGCGCTGTGGGGGACAACCTCCAAGAGACCCAGTACTTC
CASAVGDNLQETQYF
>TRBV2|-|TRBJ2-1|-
TGTGCCAGCAGTGAACCACTAAGGGGCAATGAGCAGTTCTTC
CASSEPLRGNEQFF
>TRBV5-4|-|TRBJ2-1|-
TGTGCCAGCAGCTTGGGGGTAAGGGAGCAGTTCTTC
CASSLGVREQFF
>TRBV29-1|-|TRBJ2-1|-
TGCAGCGGCCTCCGGGACGGTTTATACAATGAGCAGTTCTTC
CSGLRDGLYNEQFF